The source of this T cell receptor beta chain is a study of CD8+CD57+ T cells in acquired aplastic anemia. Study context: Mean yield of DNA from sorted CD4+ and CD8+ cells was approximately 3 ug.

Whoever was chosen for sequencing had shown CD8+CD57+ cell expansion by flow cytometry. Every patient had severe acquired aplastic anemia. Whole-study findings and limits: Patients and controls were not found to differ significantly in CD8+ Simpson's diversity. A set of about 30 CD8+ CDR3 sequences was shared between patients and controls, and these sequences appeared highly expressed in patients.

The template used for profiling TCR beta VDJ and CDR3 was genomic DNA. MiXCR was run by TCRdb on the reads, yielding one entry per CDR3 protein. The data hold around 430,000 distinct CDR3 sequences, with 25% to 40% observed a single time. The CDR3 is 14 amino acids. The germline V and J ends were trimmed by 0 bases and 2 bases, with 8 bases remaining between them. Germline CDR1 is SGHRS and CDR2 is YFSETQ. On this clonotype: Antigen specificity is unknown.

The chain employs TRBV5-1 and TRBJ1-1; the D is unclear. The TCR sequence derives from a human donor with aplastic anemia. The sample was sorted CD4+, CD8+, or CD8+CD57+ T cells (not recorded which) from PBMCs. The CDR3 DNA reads TGCGCCAGCAGCTTGGAGGCCAGCAACACTGAAGCTTTCTTT. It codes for CASSLEASNTEAFF.